A selection of T cell receptor beta chains follows, all from one sample in a study of cytotoxic CD8 clonotypes in ibrutinib-treated CLL. The table came from immunoSEQ multiplex PCR; TCRdb's copy has only in-frame clones and leaves some out. Here the sample spans 30,000 to 35,000 clones, approximately 70% being singletons. The sample in question was PBMCs, obtained before ibrutinib treatment. The receptor source for this set is a human donor with chronic lymphocytic leukemia. Each CDR3 is given with its conserved first and last residue. A D gene is named only where the DNA matches it firmly. Rows may omit the clone size; those that give it use once, few, many or a size class.

j_call,d_call,clone_size,v_call,cdr3_nt,cdr3_aa
TRBJ2-1,.,.,TRBV29-1,TGCAGCGTTGAAGCGGTAGGTGGAGGGCCCTCGGGCTCTGACTATGGATGGGAGCAGTTCTTC,CSVEAVGGGPSGSDYGWEQFF
TRBJ2-7,.,large,TRBV27,TGTGCCAGCAGTTTATCCTACGGTGAGATCGAGCAGTACTTC,CASSLSYGEIEQYF
TRBJ1-5,.,.,TRBV30,TGTGCCTGGGACAGGCCTAATCAGCCCCAGCATTTT,CAWDRPNQPQHF
TRBJ2-5,TRBD2,.,TRBV28,TGTGCCAGCAGTTATCTCTTAGCGGGAGACGAGACCCAGTACTTC,CASSYLLAGDETQYF
TRBJ2-7,TRBD1,.,TRBV18,TGTGCCAGCTCACCGCCAGGAGGACAGGGGGCCCACGAGCAGTACTTC,CASSPPGGQGAHEQYF
TRBJ2-1,.,few,TRBV4-3,TGCGCCAGCAGCCCTACTGCGAGCTCCTACAATGAGCAGTTCTTC,CASSPTASSYNEQFF
TRBJ1-2,TRBD1,.,TRBV25-1,TGTGCCAGCAGTGCACCCCCCGGGACAGGGGGCCCTGGCTACACCTTC,CASSAPPGTGGPGYTF
TRBJ2-5,.,.,TRBV30,TGTGCCTGGAGTGGGGGGGAGACCCAGTACTTC,CAWSGGETQYF
TRBJ1-4,.,.,TRBV18,TGTGCCAGCTCACCACAGCGGGATGAAAAACTGTTTTTT,CASSPQRDEKLFF
TRBJ2-3,.,.,TRBV4-2,TGTGCCAGCAGCCAATCCGATACGCAGTATTTT,CASSQSDTQYF
TRBJ1-5,TRBD1,few,TRBV6-5,TGTGCCAGCAGCCTACAGGGGGATAGCAATCAGCCCCAGCATTTT,CASSLQGDSNQPQHF
TRBJ2-7,.,.,TRBV28,TGTGCCAGCAGTGGAGACGGAGTACCCTACGAGCAGTACTTC,CASSGDGVPYEQYF
TRBJ2-3,TRBD2,.,TRBV28,TGTGCCACCCTTTTTAGCGGGGGTAGCACAGATACGCAGTATTTT,CATLFSGGSTDTQYF
TRBJ2-6,.,.,TRBV6-5,TGTGCCAGCGCGAGTCAGTTTGCTGGGGCCAACGTCCTGACTTTC,CASASQFAGANVLTF
TRBJ2-7,TRBD1,.,TRBV2,TGTGCCAGCAGTGGTACGGGACAGGGTCTCTCCTACGAGCAGTACTTC,CASSGTGQGLSYEQYF
TRBJ1-5,TRBD1,.,TRBV12-5,TGTGCTAGTGGCACAGGGGTCACTCAGCCCCAGCATTTT,CASGTGVTQPQHF
TRBJ1-3,.,few,TRBV7-9,TGTGCCAGCAGCTTATCCGGGGGTGGCTCTGGAAACACCATATATTTT,CASSLSGGGSGNTIYF
TRBJ2-7,TRBD1,.,TRBV27,TGTGCCAGCAGTTCCTCAAGAGGGGGCCGAACCCTCTACGAGCAGTACTTC,CASSSSRGGRTLYEQYF
TRBJ2-7,.,.,TRBV2,TGTGCCAGCGCTCCCCGATTGGGGCACCACGAGCAGTACTTC,CASAPRLGHHEQYF
TRBJ2-5,.,.,TRBV7-9,TGTGCCAGCAGCTCACGGGAGTACGGGACACAAGAGACCCAGTACTTC,CASSSREYGTQETQYF
TRBJ1-2,.,few,TRBV28,TGTGCCAGCAGCGACAGGCGGCATGGCTACACCTTC,CASSDRRHGYTF
TRBJ2-7,.,.,TRBV28,TGTGCCAGCAGTTACGTCCGGATGCTTAGCGAGCAGTACTTC,CASSYVRMLSEQYF
TRBJ2-1,.,.,TRBV6-5,TGTGCCAGCAGTTACGGCGGGGGCAACTCCTACAATGAGCAGTTCTTC,CASSYGGGNSYNEQFF
TRBJ1-1,.,few,TRBV7-9,TGTGCCAGCAGCCTCCGTGGAGCTTTCTTT,CASSLRGAFF
TRBJ2-1,.,.,TRBV18,TGTGCCAGCTCACCCGCCTCCTCAGCGCTTAATGAGCAGTTCTTC,CASSPASSALNEQFF
TRBJ2-5,TRBD2,.,TRBV7-6,TGTGCCAGCAGCACAACCGGGACTAGCGGAGGTAGAGAGACCCAGTACTTC,CASSTTGTSGGRETQYF
TRBJ2-7,TRBD1,.,TRBV2,TGTGCCAGCACAGGACAGGGATCCTACGAGCAGTACTTC,CASTGQGSYEQYF
TRBJ2-7,.,few,TRBV4-3,TGCGCCAGCAGCCAAGAAGCGCTGACGGGAGAGCAGTACTTC,CASSQEALTGEQYF
TRBJ2-7,.,once,TRBV19,TGTGCCAGTAGTGTAGGCCTTGAGCAGTACTTC,CASSVGLEQYF
TRBJ2-2,.,.,TRBV5-1,TGCGCCAGCAGCCAGGTCTGGGGCGGGGAGCTGTTTTTT,CASSQVWGGELFF
TRBJ2-1,.,.,TRBV2,TGTGCCAGCAGTGAGGCGAGGGCCAGGGAGCAGTTCTTC,CASSEARAREQFF
TRBJ2-3,.,.,TRBV2,TGTGCCAGCAGCGCCGACAGGAGGACGCAGTATTTT,CASSADRRTQYF
TRBJ2-7,TRBD2,.,TRBV9,TGTGCCAGCAGCCCCTCGGCTATCGCTAGCGGGAGGATGTACGAGCAGTACTTC,CASSPSAIASGRMYEQYF
TRBJ1-2,TRBD1,.,TRBV4-1,TGCGCCAGCAGCCAGGACTCGGGACAGGTACTCTATGGCTACACCTTC,CASSQDSGQVLYGYTF
TRBJ1-4,.,.,TRBV19,TGTGCCAGTGATCCCGGGGGTGTTGGTGAAAAACTGTTTTTT,CASDPGGVGEKLFF
TRBJ2-1,.,.,TRBV20-1,TGCAGTGCCCTCGGTAGCAATGAGCAGTTCTTC,CSALGSNEQFF
TRBJ1-2,.,.,TRBV5-5,TGTGCCAGCAGCCTAGCTTACCTCTATGGCTACACCTTC,CASSLAYLYGYTF
TRBJ1-1,.,.,TRBV30,TGTGCCAGGAGCAGGGGCCGGAACACTGAAGCTTTCTTT,CARSRGRNTEAFF
TRBJ1-2,TRBD1,.,TRBV15,TGTGCCACCAGCCAGGACAGGGTGGGCTATGGCTACACCTTC,CATSQDRVGYGYTF
TRBJ2-7,TRBD2,.,TRBV11-1,TGTGCCAGCAGCTTCAGACTAGCTCGGGAGCAGTACTTC,CASSFRLAREQYF
TRBJ1-2,.,few,TRBV5-1,TGCGCCAGCAGCAGAGGGGACATTCAATATTATGGCTACACCTTC,CASSRGDIQYYGYTF
TRBJ1-2,.,.,TRBV16,TGTGCCAGCAGCCAATCGGGAGACAGCTATGGCTACACCTTC,CASSQSGDSYGYTF
TRBJ2-3,TRBD1,.,TRBV6-5,TGTGCCAGCAGTTTTAAGACAGGGGCGTGGGGAGATACGCAGTATTTT,CASSFKTGAWGDTQYF
TRBJ2-1,TRBD1,.,TRBV6-5,TGTGCCAGCAGAGCCGGGGGACAGGGGATCAATGAGCAGTTCTTC,CASRAGGQGINEQFF
TRBJ2-5,.,.,TRBV5-1,TGCGCCAGCAGCAAGGACGGTTACCAAGAGACCCAGTACTTC,CASSKDGYQETQYF